The 20 T cell receptor beta chains in this list originate from one sample, sequenced in a study of blood T cell repertoires in COVID-19. Libraries were prepared by immunoSEQ multiplex PCR; TCRdb keeps only in-frame clonotypes and omits some of them. The sample consists of under 200,000 clones, 86% of them appearing once. The sequenced sample was peripheral blood. The source of these receptors is a woman aged 70-85 years with acute or convalescent COVID-19.

The V gene is TRBV5-1, the J gene TRBJ2-3, with D maybe TRBD2 (6 bases). CDR3 length: 16 residues. Germline CDR1 reads SGHRS; CDR2 reads YFSETQ. Between the trimmed V and J ends, which lost 4 bases and 2 bases, there was a span of 17 bases. The CDR3 loop reads CASSQVPGEVTDTQYF. In DNA, the CDR3 is TGCGCCAGCAGCCAGGTACCGGGGGAGGTCACAGATACGCAGTATTTT.

The count of this clone is one. V gene TRBV7-3 combines with J gene TRBJ2-3; D may be TRBD2 (6 bases). Trimming pared 4 bases from V and 2 bases from J, leaving 10 bases between. This CDR3 comprises 14 residues. Germline values: CDR1 SGHTA, CDR2 FQGTGA. For the CDR3, the DNA is TGTGCCAGCAGCTCGGGACTGTTCACAGATACGCAGTATTTT. Residues: CASSSGLFTDTQYF. The complete variable domain, with remaining parts taken from reference TRBV7-3 and TRBJ2-3, reads GAGVSQTPSNKVTEKGKYVELRCDPISGHTALYWYRQSLGQGPEFLIYFQGTGAADDSGLPNDRFFAVRPEGSVSTLKIQRTERGDSAVYLCASSSGLFTDTQYFGPGTRLTVL.

This sequence joins TRBV13 and TRBJ1-6; weak D call: TRBD1 (5 bases). The V gene's germline CDR1 is PRHDT and CDR2 FYEKMQ (reference sequence). Trimming removed 0 bases from V and 5 bases from J, with 11 bases in between. This CDR3 spans 16 amino acids. The CDR3 sequence: CASSLGAGRNNSPLHF. CDR3 DNA: TGTGCCAGCAGCTTAGGGGCGGGACGGAATAATTCACCCCTCCACTTT. Full variable domain (missing parts from reference TRBV13 and TRBJ1-6): AAGVIQSPRHLIKEKRETATLKCYPIPRHDTVYWYQQGPGQDPQFLISFYEKMQSDKGSIPDRFSAQQFSDYHSELNMSSLELGDSALYFCASSLGAGRNNSPLHFGNGTRLTVT.

The chain is built from TRBV28 and TRBJ1-4, with D unclear. Trimming pared 3 bases from V and 0 bases from J, leaving 11 bases between. The germline V gene encodes CDR1 MDHEN and CDR2 SYDVKM. This CDR3 is built from 16 residues. CDR3 sequence reads: CASSFGGLATNEKLFF. The CDR3 region has the DNA TGTGCCAGCAGTTTTGGCGGACTTGCAACTAATGAAAAACTGTTTTTT.

The chain links TRBV7-2 to TRBJ2-2; D is undetermined. There are 15 residues in the CDR3. Trimming removed 5 bases from V and 7 bases from J, with 17 bases in between. CDR1 and CDR2 (germline): SGHTA, FQGNSA. CDR3 coding DNA: TGTGCCAGCAGCCGCCGTCTCCGCTCGGGCGGGGAGCTGTTTTTT. It is translated as CASSRRLRSGGELFF.

The genes are TRBV30 and TRBJ1-5; D not resolved. Germline assignment: CDR1 GTSNPN and CDR2 SVGIG (reference sequence). The CDR3 is 13 residues long. V was trimmed by 4 bases and J by 2 bases, leaving 9 bases between them. The DNA for the CDR3 is TGTGCCTGGACTACTAGTGGCAATCAGCCCCAGCATTTT. Amino acids: CAWTTSGNQPQHF. Filled out from reference TRBV30 and TRBJ1-5, the complete variable domain reads SQTIHQWPATLVQPVGSPLSLECTVEGTSNPNLYWYRQAAGRGLQLLFYSVGIGQISSEVPQNLSASRPQDRQFILSSKKLLLSDSGFYLCAWTTSGNQPQHFGDGTRLSIL.

V gene TRBV6-5 combines with J gene TRBJ1-1; perhaps TRBD1 as D (5 bases). V was clipped by 2 bases and J by 1 base, with 11 bases between them. From germline, CDR1 is MNHEY and CDR2 SVGAGI. The CDR3 is 15 amino acids. The CDR3 loop is CASSYLTGANTEAFF. The CDR3 nucleotides are TGTGCCAGCAGTTACCTTACAGGAGCGAACACTGAAGCTTTCTTT.

The rearrangement uses TRBV6-2 or TRBV6-3 and TRBJ2-5; D not certain. This CDR3 region has 12 residues. Germline CDR1 and CDR2: MNHEY and SVGEGT. V lost 2 bases to trimming and J lost 7 bases, with 8 bases between them. For the CDR3, the DNA is TGTGCCAGCAGTTACGCGCAGGCGACCCAGTACTTC. Translating it yields CASSYAQATQYF.

The V call is TRBV4-2, the J call TRBJ1-3; D unresolved. The V gene's germline CDR1 is LGHNA and CDR2 YNFKEQ. The CDR3 sequence is 15 residues long. V was clipped by 0 bases and J by 4 bases, with 10 bases between them. CDR3 protein: CASSQDPGPGNTIYF. In nucleotides, the CDR3 is TGTGCCAGCAGCCAAGATCCGGGTCCCGGAAACACCATATATTTT.

The chain couples TRBV2 to TRBJ1-1; TRBD1 matches at 9 bases. The length of the CDR3 is 13 residues. Per germline, CDR1 SNHLY and CDR2 FYNNEI. Unmatched junction bases numbered 5, after V lost 5 bases and J lost 7 bases. The CDR3 spells CASSSGQGLEAFF. CDR3 coding DNA: TGTGCCAGCAGTAGTGGACAGGGGCTTGAAGCTTTCTTT.

CDR3 protein: CASSQLQGIYF. Here the CDR3 DNA reads TGTGCCAGCAGCCAATTACAGGGTATCTATTTT. The genes are TRBV3-1 (or the pseudogene TRBV3-2) and TRBJ1-3; TRBD1 is a possible D gene (6 bases). Germline values: CDR1 LGHDT, CDR2 YNNKEL (reference sequence). V dropped 2 bases and J dropped 16 bases, with 12 bases sitting between them. CDR3 length: 11 amino acids.

This sequence joins TRBV3-1 (or the pseudogene TRBV3-2) and TRBJ1-6; unclear D gene. Trimming pared 4 bases from V and 8 bases from J, leaving 9 bases between. Germline V gene lookup returns CDR1 LGHDT and CDR2 YNNKEL (reference sequence). The CDR3 spans 13 residues. The CDR3 loop reads CASSPDLHSPLHF. CDR3 sequence (DNA): TGTGCCAGCAGCCCAGACCTACATTCACCCCTCCACTTT.

The chain links TRBV6-5 to TRBJ1-6; D gene unclear. This CDR3 is built from 14 residues. Germline V gene lookup returns CDR1 MNHEY and CDR2 SVGAGI. V dropped 2 bases and J dropped 7 bases, with 9 bases sitting between them. CDR3 loop: CASSYVQQNSPLHF. The CDR3 nucleotides are TGTGCCAGCAGTTACGTACAGCAAAATTCACCCCTCCACTTT.

The chain links TRBV19 to TRBJ1-5; no clear D. The CDR3 contains 14 residues. From germline, CDR1 is LNHDA and CDR2 SQIVND (reference sequence). Trimming left V 7 bases short and J 2 bases short, with 12 bases between. The CDR3 DNA reads TGTGCCAGTACCAAGGGAGTGGGCAATCAGCCCCAGCATTTT. Its translation: CASTKGVGNQPQHF.

The genes are TRBV15 and TRBJ1-5, with 10 bases that match TRBD1. V lost 0 bases and J lost 11; bases outside the gene matches: 13. Germline-derived CDR1 and CDR2 are LNHNV and YYDKDF (reference sequence). The CDR3 runs to 17 residues. The CDR3 loop reads CATSRDVGTGAMWAQHF. CDR3 nucleotide sequence: TGTGCCACCAGCAGAGATGTCGGGACAGGGGCGATGTGGGCCCAGCATTTT.

V usage is TRBV12-3 or TRBV12-4 and J usage is TRBJ1-2; a weak D match, TRBD1 (6 bases). V lost 1 base and J lost 8, with 11 bases in between. This CDR3 is 13 amino acids long. As DNA, the CDR3 is TGTGCCAGCAGTTTAGACAGGGCGTTGGGCTACACCTTC. Residues: CASSLDRALGYTF.

The V call is TRBV10-2, the J call TRBJ2-3, with D possibly matching TRBD2 (5 bases). The CDR3 is made up of 15 amino acids. V lost 0 bases and J 1 base, leaving 8 bases between the germline ends. Germline lookup yields CDR1 WSHSY and CDR2 SAAADI. CDR3 coding DNA: TGCGCCAGCAGTGAGTCAGCGGTTGGCACAGATACGCAGTATTTT. This encodes CASSESAVGTDTQYF.

This clone was seen only once. CDR3 sequence reads: CASSGSGRAAHEQFF. As DNA, the CDR3 is TGCGCCAGCAGCGGAAGCGGGAGGGCCGCACATGAGCAGTTCTTC. The chain links TRBV5-1 to TRBJ2-1; 10 positions agree with TRBD2. CDR3 length: 15 residues. Per the germline V gene, CDR1 is SGHRS and CDR2 is YFSETQ. V gave up 4 bases and J gave up 8 bases; unmatched junction bases: 9.

The chain combines TRBV15 with TRBJ2-7, with D possibly TRBD2 on 6 matching bases. CDR3 size: 15 residues. V gave up 2 bases and J gave up 2 bases, with 13 bases separating them. The germline V gene has CDR1 LNHNV and CDR2 YYDKDF (reference sequence). The CDR3 sequence: CATSRPRETAYEQYF. The CDR3 DNA follows: TGTGCCACCAGCAGACCGCGGGAAACGGCCTACGAGCAGTACTTC.

The V gene is TRBV12-3 or TRBV12-4, the J gene TRBJ1-2; TRBD1 matches at 9 bases. The ends lost 4 bases at V and 11 bases at J; junction bases unmatched: 8. CDR3 length: 13 amino acids. The CDR3 bases are TGTGCCAGCAGTTCAACAGGGGGCTCCGGGTACACCTTC. Its protein product is CASSSTGGSGYTF.